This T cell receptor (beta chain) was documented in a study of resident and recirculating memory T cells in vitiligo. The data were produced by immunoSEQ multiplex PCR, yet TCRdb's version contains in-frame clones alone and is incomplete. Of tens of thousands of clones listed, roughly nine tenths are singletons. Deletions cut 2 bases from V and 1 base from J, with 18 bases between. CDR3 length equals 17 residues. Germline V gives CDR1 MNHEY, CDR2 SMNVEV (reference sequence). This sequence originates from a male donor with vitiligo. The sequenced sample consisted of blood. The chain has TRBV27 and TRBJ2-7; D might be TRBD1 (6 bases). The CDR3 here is CASSLHPWTVSSYEQYF. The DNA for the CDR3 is TGTGCCAGCAGTTTACACCCGTGGACAGTTAGTTCCTACGAGCAGTACTTC.